This paragraph reports one T cell receptor beta chain. The target antigen is unknown. This CDR3 region has 19 residues. Trimming left V 3 bases short and J 6 bases short, with 29 bases between. Germline CDR1 reads KGHSH; CDR2 reads LQKENI. This sample is drawn from a study of T cell responses to AZD1222 COVID-19 vaccine. Study results and caveats: Sampling captured repertoires only after the peak T cell response. As reported, nearly half of all spike-specific TCRs target variant regions that are unmutated.

Assay: immunoSEQ multiplex PCR; the TCRdb copy retains only in-frame clones and omits some. This sample has about 100,000 clones; approximately 91% occur once, and the top ten carry about 17%. The TCR comes from an adult in good health. The sequences come from peripheral blood, collected on day 0 of AZD1222 vaccination. This rearrangement joins TRBV18 to TRBJ1-1; D gene unclear. CDR3 nucleotide sequence: TGTGCCAGCTCACCTGTTGGAGGGTTAGGACCCTCTAATACAGCTGAAGCTTTCTTT. Translating it yields CASSPVGGLGPSNTAEAFF.